These T cell receptor beta chains were read from a single sample in a study of human T cells and chemical hapten exposure. Via MiXCR, TCRdb re-called the RACE reads, giving one row per CDR3 protein. The table includes 35,000 to 55,000 distinct CDR3 sequences, roughly a tenth detected once. This material consisted of whole blood, taken in connection with sensitization to the hapten diphenylcyclopropenone (DPC). All receptors come from a woman in her 30s with alopecia areata. Some clones in this sample may be carry-over from other donors' samples. The CDR3 runs from the conserved cysteine through the conserved F or W. The D gene is left open where the match is weak. Expanded clones are given a class, and other clones once, few, many or no size at all.

D gene	clone size	V gene	J gene	CDR3 DNA	CDR3 protein
.	many	TRBV27	TRBJ1-5	TGTGCCAGCAGTTTCCGGGAGGGTCAGCCCCAGCATTTT	CASSFREGQPQHF
.	few	TRBV6-1	TRBJ2-1	TGTGCCAGCAGTGAAGCCTCCTACAATGAGCAGTTCTTC	CASSEASYNEQFF
.	many	TRBV5-4	TRBJ1-5	TGTGCCAGCAGCTTGGCCCCGGGGGGAGAGCCCCAGCATTTT	CASSLAPGGEPQHF
.	.	TRBV5-1	TRBJ2-7	TGCGCCAGCAGCTGGGACGGTTACGAGCAGTACTTC	CASSWDGYEQYF
.	.	TRBV29-1	TRBJ2-2	TGCAGCGTTGAGGCGGGACAAGACACCGGGGAGCTGTTTTTT	CSVEAGQDTGELFF
.	few	TRBV20-1	TRBJ2-5	TGCAGTGCCCAAGGGGGGGCGAGAGAGACCCAGTACTTC	CSAQGGARETQYF
TRBD1	.	TRBV10-3	TRBJ2-1	TGTGCCATCAACAAGGGACAGGGGGCAGACAATGAGCAGTTCTTC	CAINKGQGADNEQFF
.	many	TRBV5-1	TRBJ2-5	TGCGCCAGTAGTCTCCAAGAGACCCAGTACTTC	CASSLQETQYF
.	few	TRBV4-1	TRBJ2-7	TGCGCCAGCAGCCAAGACAGGGAGTACGAGCAGTACTTC	CASSQDREYEQYF
.	many	TRBV4-3	TRBJ2-7	TGCGCCAGCAGCCAAGATCTGGGCATCGACGAGCAGTACTTC	CASSQDLGIDEQYF
.	few	TRBV7-8	TRBJ2-7	TGTGCCAGCAGCTTACAAGTCGGGGCCTACGAGCAGTACTTC	CASSLQVGAYEQYF
.	.	TRBV5-8	TRBJ2-1	TGTGCCAGCATCGACGGCAGGATACAGTGGAATGAGCAGTTCTTC	CASIDGRIQWNEQFF
.	few	TRBV12-5	TRBJ2-2	TGTGCTAGTGGACGGGAAACCGGGGAGCTGTTTTTT	CASGRETGELFF
TRBD2	.	TRBV4-2	TRBJ2-3	TGTGCCAGCAGCCAAGAGCACCCGGGGGGGGGAGATACGCAGTATTTT	CASSQEHPGGGDTQYF
.	few	TRBV3-1	TRBJ1-6	TGTGCCAGCAGCCAAGAGTTTACCGGGATTTCACCCCTCCACTTT	CASSQEFTGISPLHF
.	few	TRBV25-1	TRBJ2-3	TGTGCCAGCAGTGAATACTCTCTCACAGATACGCAGTATTTT	CASSEYSLTDTQYF
TRBD2	medium-sized	TRBV4-3	TRBJ2-7	TGCGCCAGCAGCCAAGTGACTAGCTGGGGTTACGAGCAGTACTTC	CASSQVTSWGYEQYF
.	.	TRBV12-3/TRBV12-4	TRBJ2-2	TGTGCCAGCAGTAACAGGGGGGAGCTGTTTTTT	CASSNRGELFF
.	few	TRBV12-3/TRBV12-4	TRBJ1-1	TGTGCCAGCAGTTTAGGCCTGGGAAACACTGAAGCTTTCTTT	CASSLGLGNTEAFF
.	many	TRBV5-4	TRBJ2-2	TGTGCCAGCAGCTCAGGGGTCACCGGGGAGCTGTTTTTT	CASSSGVTGELFF
TRBD1	few	TRBV28	TRBJ2-7	TGTGCCAGCAGCACTCGGACAGGGGGCATCTACGAGCAGTACTTC	CASSTRTGGIYEQYF
TRBD2	few	TRBV28	TRBJ2-7	TGTGCCAGCAGTTCTCTAGCGGGGGCCTACGAGCAGTACTTC	CASSSLAGAYEQYF
TRBD1	few	TRBV12-3/TRBV12-4	TRBJ2-7	TGTGCCAGCAGTTTTACCGGGACAGGCCGGGGCGAGCAGTACTTC	CASSFTGTGRGEQYF
.	many	TRBV19	TRBJ2-1	TGTGCCAGTAGTATAGACGGCAGCTCCTACAATGAGCAGTTCTTC	CASSIDGSSYNEQFF
.	few	TRBV27	TRBJ1-5	TGTGCCAGCAGTCCCCTCGCAGGGCCCAATCAGCCCCAGCATTTT	CASSPLAGPNQPQHF
TRBD1	many	TRBV6-1	TRBJ2-1	TGTGCCAGCAGTGATTACAGGGGTCGTGAGCAGTTCTTC	CASSDYRGREQFF
TRBD2	many	TRBV12-3/TRBV12-4	TRBJ2-5	TGTGCCAGCAGTCCTGGACTAGCGGGGGGGCCACAAGAGACCCAGTACTTC	CASSPGLAGGPQETQYF
TRBD2	few	TRBV3-1	TRBJ2-7	TGTGCCAGCAGCTCTCACACCGGGACTAGCGGGGGGAGGCCCTACGAGCAGTACTTC	CASSSHTGTSGGRPYEQYF
.	many	TRBV4-2	TRBJ2-2	TGTGCCAGCAGCCAAGATGTGGGGACAAACACCGGGGAGCTGTTTTTT	CASSQDVGTNTGELFF
.	.	TRBV25-1	TRBJ1-2	TGTGCCAGCACGGAGTATGGCTACACCTTC	CASTEYGYTF
.	.	TRBV7-3	TRBJ2-3	TGTGCCAGCAGCCCCCCGGAGAGAGGTAGCACAGATACGCAGTATTTT	CASSPPERGSTDTQYF
.	.	TRBV6-1	TRBJ1-1	TGTGCCAGCAGTGACGGGTTGAACACTGAAGCTTTCTTT	CASSDGLNTEAFF
.	few	TRBV28	TRBJ1-1	TGTGCCAGCAGTTTAGATACAGGGCGAACTTTCTTT	CASSLDTGRTFF
.	many	TRBV14	TRBJ2-1	TGTGCCAGCAGCCAAGTGACAGGCTCCTACAATGAGCAGTTCTTC	CASSQVTGSYNEQFF
TRBD1	many	TRBV28	TRBJ1-4	TGTGCCAGCAGTTTTACCGGGACAGGGCATGAAAAACTGTTTTTT	CASSFTGTGHEKLFF